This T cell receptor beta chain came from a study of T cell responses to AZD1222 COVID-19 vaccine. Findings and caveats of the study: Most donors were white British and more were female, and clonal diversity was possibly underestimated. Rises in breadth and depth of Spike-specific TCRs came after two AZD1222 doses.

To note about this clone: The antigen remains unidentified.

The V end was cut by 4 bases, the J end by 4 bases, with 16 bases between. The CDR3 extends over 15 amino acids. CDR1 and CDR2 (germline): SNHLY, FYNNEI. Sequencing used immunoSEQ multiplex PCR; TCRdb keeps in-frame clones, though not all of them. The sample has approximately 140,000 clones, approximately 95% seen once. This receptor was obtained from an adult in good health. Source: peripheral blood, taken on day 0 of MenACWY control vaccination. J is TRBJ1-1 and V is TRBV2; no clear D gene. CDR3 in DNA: TGTGCCAGCAGTGGGGAAGGGAGCCCCCCCACTGAAGCTTTCTTT. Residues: CASSGEGSPPTEAFF.